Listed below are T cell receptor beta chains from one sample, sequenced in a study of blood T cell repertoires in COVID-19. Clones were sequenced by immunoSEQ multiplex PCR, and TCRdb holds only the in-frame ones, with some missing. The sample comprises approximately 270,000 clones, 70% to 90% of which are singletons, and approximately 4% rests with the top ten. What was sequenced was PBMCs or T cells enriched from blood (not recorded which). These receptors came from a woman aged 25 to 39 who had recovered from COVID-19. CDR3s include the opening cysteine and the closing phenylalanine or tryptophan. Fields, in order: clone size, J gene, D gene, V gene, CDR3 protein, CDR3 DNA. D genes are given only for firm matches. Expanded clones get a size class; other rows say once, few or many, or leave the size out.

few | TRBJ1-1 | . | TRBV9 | CASSVAPQRNTEAFF | TGTGCCAGCAGCGTAGCCCCTCAGCGTAACACTGAAGCTTTCTTT
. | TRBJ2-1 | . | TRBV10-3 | CAISEPKEEQFF | TGTGCCATCAGTGAGCCCAAGGAGGAGCAGTTCTTC
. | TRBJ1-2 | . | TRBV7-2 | CASSVGSLYGYTF | TGTGCCAGCAGCGTAGGAAGCCTCTATGGCTACACCTTC
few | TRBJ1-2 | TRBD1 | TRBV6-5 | CASSTMDRVNYGYTF | TGTGCCAGCAGTACCATGGACAGGGTAAATTATGGCTACACCTTC
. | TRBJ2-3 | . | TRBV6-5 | CASTDFTDTQYF | TGTGCCAGCACCGACTTCACAGATACGCAGTATTTT
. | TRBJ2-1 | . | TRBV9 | CASSVQWTNNEQFF | TGTGCCAGCAGCGTACAGTGGACAAACAATGAGCAGTTCTTC
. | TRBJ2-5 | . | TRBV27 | CASSPNWAETQYF | TGTGCCAGCAGTCCGAACTGGGCGGAGACCCAGTACTTC
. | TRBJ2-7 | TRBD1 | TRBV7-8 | CASSPTEGDRAYEQYF | TGTGCCAGCAGCCCGACCGAGGGGGACAGGGCCTACGAGCAGTACTTC
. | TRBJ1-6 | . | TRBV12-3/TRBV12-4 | CASSFGGSSPLHF | TGTGCCAGCAGTTTCGGGGGGAGTTCACCCCTCCACTTT
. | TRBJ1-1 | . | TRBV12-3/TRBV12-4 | CASTAGGAGEAFF | TGTGCCAGCACCGCGGGGGGGGCGGGTGAAGCTTTCTTT
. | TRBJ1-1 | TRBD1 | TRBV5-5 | CASSRTGQGGTEAFF | TGTGCCAGCAGCCGAACTGGACAGGGAGGGACTGAAGCTTTCTTT
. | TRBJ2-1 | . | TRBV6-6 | CASSYRSGSYNEQFF | TGTGCCAGCAGTTACAGGAGCGGGTCCTACAATGAGCAGTTCTTC
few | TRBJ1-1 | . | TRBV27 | CASTLQGGGTEAFF | TGTGCCAGCACACTACAGGGTGGTGGTACTGAAGCTTTCTTT
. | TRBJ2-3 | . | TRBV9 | CASSPPRREADTQYF | TGTGCCAGCAGCCCCCCCCGCAGGGAGGCAGATACGCAGTATTTT
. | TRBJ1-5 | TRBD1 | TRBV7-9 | CASSLGQGARQPQHF | TGTGCCAGCAGCCTCGGACAGGGGGCTCGTCAGCCCCAGCATTTT
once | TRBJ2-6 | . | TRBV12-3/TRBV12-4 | CASCSSGANVLTF | TGTGCCAGTTGCAGCTCTGGGGCCAACGTCCTGACTTTC
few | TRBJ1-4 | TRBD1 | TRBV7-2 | CASSSTGTGGVVKLFF | TGTGCCAGCAGCTCAACCGGGACAGGGGGCGTTGTAAAACTGTTTTTT
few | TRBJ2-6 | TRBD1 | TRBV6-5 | CASSYPQGAGANVLTF | TGTGCCAGCAGTTACCCCCAGGGGGCTGGGGCCAACGTCCTGACTTTC
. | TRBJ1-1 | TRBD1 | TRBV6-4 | CASRGPGTGDTEAFF | TGTGCCAGCAGGGGACCCGGGACAGGGGACACTGAAGCTTTCTTT
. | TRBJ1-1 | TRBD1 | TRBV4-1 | CASSNTGTGDVNTEAFF | TGCGCCAGCAGCAACACCGGGACAGGGGACGTGAACACTGAAGCTTTCTTT
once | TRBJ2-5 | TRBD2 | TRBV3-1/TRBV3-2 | CASSPQRGGVAQYF | TGTGCCAGCAGCCCCCAGCGGGGGGGGGTGGCCCAGTACTTC
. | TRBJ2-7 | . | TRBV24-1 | CATSDRARDEQYF | TGTGCCACCAGTGACCGCGCGAGAGACGAGCAGTACTTC
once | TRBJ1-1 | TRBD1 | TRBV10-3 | CAISTGQGWTEAFF | TGTGCCATCAGTACTGGACAGGGGTGGACTGAAGCTTTCTTT
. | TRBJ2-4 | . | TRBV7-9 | CASSPQNIQYF | TGTGCCAGCAGCCCTCAAAACATTCAGTACTTC
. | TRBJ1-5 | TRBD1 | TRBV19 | CASSKRDRGGYSNQPQHF | TGTGCCAGTAGTAAACGAGACAGGGGGGGTTATAGCAATCAGCCCCAGCATTTT
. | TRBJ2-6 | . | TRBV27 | CASSGWDKASGANVLTF | TGTGCCAGCAGTGGGTGGGACAAGGCCTCTGGGGCCAACGTCCTGACTTTC
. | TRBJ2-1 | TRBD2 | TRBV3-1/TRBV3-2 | CASSPDRTSGSGQFF | TGTGCCAGCAGCCCTGACAGGACTAGCGGGAGTGGGCAGTTCTTC
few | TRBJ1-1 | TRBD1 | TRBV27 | CATRTGGFTEAFF | TGTGCCACCCGGACAGGAGGATTCACTGAAGCTTTCTTT
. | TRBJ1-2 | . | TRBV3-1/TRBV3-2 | CASSQGLLGNYGYTF | TGTGCCAGCAGCCAGGGGCTTCTCGGGAACTATGGCTACACCTTC
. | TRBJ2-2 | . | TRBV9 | CASSPGTLVELFF | TGTGCCAGCAGCCCCGGGACACTCGTAGAGCTGTTTTTT
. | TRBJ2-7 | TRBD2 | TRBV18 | CASSPGASGPYEQYF | TGTGCCAGCTCACCGGGGGCTAGCGGGCCTTACGAGCAGTACTTC
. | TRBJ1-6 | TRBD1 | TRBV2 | CASKADRARSPLHF | TGTGCCAGCAAGGCGGACAGGGCTAGGTCACCCCTCCACTTT
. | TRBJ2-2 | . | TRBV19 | CATKDGGSGTGELFF | TGTGCCACTAAGGACGGGGGTTCGGGCACCGGGGAGCTGTTTTTT
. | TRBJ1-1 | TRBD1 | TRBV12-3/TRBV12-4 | CATLTGIGAEAFF | TGTGCCACCCTGACAGGGATAGGCGCTGAAGCTTTCTTT
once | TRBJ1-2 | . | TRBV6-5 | CASSPYTGGYGYTF | TGTGCCAGCAGTCCCTACACGGGAGGCTATGGCTACACCTTC
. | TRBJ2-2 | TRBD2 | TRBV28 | CASLAGDHNTGELFF | TGTGCCAGCCTTGCGGGGGATCACAACACCGGGGAGCTGTTTTTT
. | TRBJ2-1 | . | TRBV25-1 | CASSEFSVVPGYNEQFF | TGTGCCAGCAGTGAATTTTCTGTAGTCCCAGGTTACAATGAGCAGTTCTTC
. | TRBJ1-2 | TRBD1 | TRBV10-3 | CAISMPTGGIANYGYTF | TGTGCCATCAGTATGCCGACAGGGGGGATAGCTAACTATGGCTACACCTTC
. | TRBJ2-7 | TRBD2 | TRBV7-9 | CASSLVSGGYEQYF | TGTGCCAGCAGCTTAGTTAGCGGGGGGTACGAGCAGTACTTC
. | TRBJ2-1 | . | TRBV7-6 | CASSLPWGGPGNEQFF | TGTGCCAGCAGCTTACCATGGGGGGGGCCCGGCAATGAGCAGTTCTTC
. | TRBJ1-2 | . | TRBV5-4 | CASSVGLGPNYGYTF | TGTGCCAGCAGCGTGGGACTTGGTCCTAACTATGGCTACACCTTC
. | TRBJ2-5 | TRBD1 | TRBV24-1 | CATSDFTRQGKETQYF | TGTGCCACCAGTGATTTCACCCGACAGGGAAAAGAGACCCAGTACTTC
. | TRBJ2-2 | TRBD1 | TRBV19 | CASADRAANTGELFF | TGTGCCAGCGCGGACAGGGCTGCGAACACCGGGGAGCTGTTTTTT
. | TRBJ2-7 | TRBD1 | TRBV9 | CASSVGGDSSYEQYF | TGTGCCAGCAGCGTAGGAGGGGACAGCTCCTACGAGCAGTACTTC
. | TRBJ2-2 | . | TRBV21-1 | CASSNTGTSGFLGDTGELFF | TGTGCCAGCAGCAATACCGGGACTAGCGGTTTTTTAGGGGACACCGGGGAGCTGTTTTTT
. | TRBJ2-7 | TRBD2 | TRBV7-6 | CASSIRTSGNEQYF | TGTGCCAGCAGCATAAGGACTAGCGGGAACGAGCAGTACTTC